Presented here are 26 T cell receptor beta chains from one specimen sequenced in a study of molecular identifiers for immune sequencing clone quantification. TCRdb re-called the PCR reads with MiXCR, one entry per CDR3 protein. Of some 320,000 distinct CDR3 sequences listed, over 20% are singletons. Material for sequencing was naive CD8+ T cells from blood, with Jurkat cell RNA spiked in. Subset indicated: FACS-sorted CD8+CD4-CCR7+CD45RA+ naive T cells. These receptors were collected from a human donor in good health. Some libraries in this study had Jurkat cell RNA spiked in.

Many counts were recorded for this clonotype. The chain is built from TRBV7-9 and TRBJ1-2; D gene ambiguous. The V gene's germline CDR1 is SEHNR and CDR2 FQNEAQ (reference sequence). V lost 8 bases and J 3 bases, leaving 7 bases between the germline ends. The CDR3 consists of 11 residues. For the CDR3, the DNA is TGTGCCAGCTCGAGCCACTATGGCTACACCTTC. Amino acid sequence: CASSSHYGYTF.

Comment on this clonotype: A much larger clone lies a single base off, so this may be a read error. V gene TRBV9 combines with J gene TRBJ2-2; D not certain. From germline, CDR1 is SGDLS and CDR2 YYNGEE. The CDR3 sequence is 16 residues long. This chain's CDR3 is CASSVDGQENTVELFF. In DNA, the CDR3 is TGTGCCAGCAGCGTAGATGGGCAGGAGAACACCGTGGAGCTGTTTTTT.

This clonotype was seen repeatedly, ten times or more. V is TRBV25-1 and J is TRBJ2-1; D is unclear. The germline V gene has CDR1 MGHDK and CDR2 SYGVNS. The CDR3 totals 11 residues. V was shortened by 2 bases and J by 8 bases, with 4 bases between the two germline ends. CDR3 sequence: CASSELDEQFF. CDR3 nucleotides: TGTGCCAGCAGTGAACTCGATGAGCAGTTCTTC.

J is TRBJ2-1 and V is TRBV11-2; tentative D call: TRBD2 (5 bases). The CDR3 is 12 amino acids. The germline CDR1 and CDR2 sequences are SGHAT and FQNNGV. Between the trimmed V and J ends, which lost 7 bases and 3 bases, there was a span of 7 bases. The CDR3 sequence is CASTGIYNEQFF. The CDR3 region has the DNA TGTGCCAGCACGGGAATCTACAATGAGCAGTTCTTC.

There are a few counts of this clonotype. The CDR3 reads CASSQVPGGVLGTEAFF. CDR3 DNA sequence: TGCGCCAGCAGCCAAGTTCCAGGGGGCGTTTTAGGGACTGAAGCTTTCTTT. V gene TRBV4-1 combines with J gene TRBJ1-1, with 8 positions matching TRBD1. This CDR3 spans 17 amino acids. Germline V CDR1 and CDR2: MGHRA, YSYEKL. Trimming removed 1 base from V and 5 bases from J; junction bases left unmatched: 12.

A remark on this clonotype: It may be a read error: a sequence one base away is much more abundant. V usage is TRBV14 and J usage is TRBJ1-3, with D maybe TRBD1 (5 bases). The CDR3 totals 15 residues. The germline gives CDR1 SGHDN, CDR2 FVKESK. This chain's CDR3 is CASSPDRVSGNAIYF. CDR3 DNA sequence: TGTGCCAGCAGCCCCGACAGAGTCTCTGGAAACGCCATATATTTT.

At least ten counts were recorded for this clonotype. The J gene is TRBJ1-1, the V gene TRBV15, with D unclear. V lost 0 bases to trimming and J lost 7 bases, with 15 bases between them. Germline V gene sequence: CDR1 LNHNV, CDR2 YYDKDF (reference sequence). This CDR3 comprises 15 residues. The DNA of the CDR3 is TGTGCCACCAGCAGAGATTTGGGTTTGGTGAATGAAGCTTTCTTT. Its protein product is CATSRDLGLVNEAFF.

This clonotype was observed a few times. The chain uses TRBV5-1 and TRBJ1-1; D uncertain. CDR1 is SGHRS and CDR2 is YFSETQ in the germline V gene. With 1 base removed from V and 1 base from J, the gap between germline ends came to 8 bases. The CDR3 length is 14 residues. The CDR3 region has the DNA TGCGCCAGCAGCTTGATTTTTACGAACACTGAAGCTTTCTTT. Translating gives CASSLIFTNTEAFF.

The gene calls are TRBV3-1 and TRBJ2-3, with TRBD2 identical over 7 bases. V was pared by 1 base and J by 2 bases, with 6 bases of the junction left unmatched. Germline V lookup: CDR1 LGHDT, CDR2 YNNKEL (reference sequence). This CDR3 region has 16 residues. The CDR3 spells CASSQGTAGLTDTQYF. CDR3 coding DNA: TGTGCCAGCAGCCAAGGTACAGCGGGGCTCACAGATACGCAGTATTTT.

Turning to this clonotype: A much bigger clone sits one base away, suggesting this may be a read error. The chain carries TRBV25-1 and TRBJ2-7; D unclear. With 4 bases removed from V and 2 bases from J, the gap between germline ends came to 9 bases. This CDR3 has 13 residues. From germline, CDR1 is MGHDK and CDR2 SYGVNS. CDR3 region: CASSVCGAYEQYF. The CDR3 bases are TGTGCCAGCAGTGTCTGTGGGGCCTACGAGCAGTACTTC.

Turning to this clonotype: This sequence may be a read error, since a much larger clone differs from it by one base. The chain couples TRBV6-5 to TRBJ2-2; 14 positions match TRBD2. The CDR3 is 16 residues long. The germline CDR1 and CDR2 sequences are MNHEY and SVGAGI. CDR3 loop: CASRPGLAGGTGKLFF. Here the CDR3 DNA reads TGTGCCAGCAGACCCGGACTAGCGGGAGGTACCGGGAAGCTGTTTTTT.

A remark on this clonotype: A much bigger clone sits one base away, suggesting this may be a read error. Because the CDR3 is missing its conserved closing phenylalanine or tryptophan, this is likely a read error. V gene TRBV5-6 combines with J gene TRBJ1-4; D unclear. Germline-derived CDR1 and CDR2 are SGHDT and YYEEEE. The germline V and J ends were trimmed by 4 bases and 8 bases, with 21 bases remaining between them. The CDR3 loop spans 16 amino acids. The DNA for the CDR3 is TGTGCCAGCAGCGAGAATCATCATTTCGCGGGAGAAAAACTGTTTCTT. It specifies CASSENHHFAGEKLFL.

The V call is TRBV28, the J call TRBJ1-2, with D maybe TRBD1 (5 bases). Per the germline V gene, CDR1 is MDHEN and CDR2 is SYDVKM. The CDR3 contains 17 residues. The V and J ends lost 2 bases and 5 bases respectively, with 21 bases between them. The CDR3 protein is CASSLDTFPGTPYGYTF. The CDR3 DNA follows: TGTGCCAGCAGTTTAGATACCTTCCCCGGGACCCCTTATGGCTACACCTTC.

This clonotype was observed at least ten times. The CDR3 DNA is TGTGCCAGCAGCTTGTGGGGAGAGACCCAGTACTTC. Protein product: CASSLWGETQYF. The V gene is TRBV5-4, the J gene TRBJ2-5; D call uncertain. The CDR3 runs to 12 residues. Germline-derived CDR1 and CDR2 are SGHNT and YYREEE (reference sequence). Between the trimmed V and J ends, which lost 1 base and 4 bases, there was a span of 5 bases.

This clonotype was recorded a few times. The chain is built from TRBV6-2 or TRBV6-3 and TRBJ1-5; no clear D gene. The germline V and J ends were trimmed by 3 bases and 5 bases, with 14 bases remaining between them. There are 15 residues in the CDR3. Per germline, CDR1 MNHEY and CDR2 SVGEGT. CDR3 sequence reads: CASSYEGLVDQPQHF. DNA for the CDR3: TGTGCCAGCAGTTATGAAGGCCTGGTGGATCAGCCCCAGCATTTT.

This clonotype was found many times. The chain couples TRBV4-1 to TRBJ2-1; D possibly corresponds to TRBD1 (6 bases). This CDR3 region has 13 residues. Trimming took 1 base from V and 6 from J, leaving 7 bases between them. Germline V CDR1 and CDR2: MGHRA, YSYEKL. The CDR3: CASSQGRGNEQFF. The CDR3 DNA reads TGCGCCAGCAGCCAAGGCAGGGGCAATGAGCAGTTCTTC.

V and J are TRBV11-2 and TRBJ1-2; no definite D call. CDR1 is SGHAT and CDR2 is FQNNGV in the germline V gene. The CDR3 runs 14 residues. V was cut by 4 bases and J by 3 bases, with 12 bases left in between. CDR3 in amino acids: CASSSLPADYGYTF. CDR3 sequence (DNA): TGTGCCAGCAGCTCATTGCCAGCCGACTATGGCTACACCTTC.

Of note for this clonotype: A read error may explain this, as a much larger clone is one base away. V gene TRBV12-3 or TRBV12-4 combines with J gene TRBJ2-2; weak D call: TRBD1 (5 bases). Trimming cost V 8 bases and J 1 base, with 14 bases left between them. The CDR3 length is 15 residues. The CDR3 region is CASRAYRKNTGELFF. The DNA for the CDR3 is TGTGCCAGCCGTGCCTACAGGAAGAACACCGGGGAGCTGTTTTTT.

The V call is TRBV19, the J call TRBJ2-7; 7 bases fit TRBD1. The V and J ends lost 6 bases and 2 bases, in that order; junction bases with no gene match: 4. The CDR3 is 13 amino acids. Germline V lookup: CDR1 LNHDA, CDR2 SQIVND (reference sequence). DNA for the CDR3: TGTGCCAGTAGCGGGACAGCTCCCTACGAGCAGTACTTC. This gives the protein CASSGTAPYEQYF.

This clonotype appeared many times. This chain connects TRBV7-6 to TRBJ2-3; the D gene could be TRBD1 or TRBD2 (5 bases each). The CDR3 is made up of 15 amino acids. Between the trimmed V and J ends, which lost 4 bases and 6 bases, there was a span of 17 bases. From germline, CDR1 is SGHVS and CDR2 FNYEAQ. CDR3 DNA: TGTGCCAGCAGCTCCCTTGCAGGGAGTTACGATACGCAGTATTTT. Translated, it gives CASSSLAGSYDTQYF.

Many counts were recorded for this clonotype. The rearrangement links TRBV20-1 to TRBJ1-2, with unresolved D. V gave up 5 bases and J gave up 4 bases, with 14 bases separating them. The CDR3 runs 13 residues. Germline V lookup: CDR1 DFQATT, CDR2 SNEGSKA (reference sequence). This CDR3 reads CSAPDDTFYGYTF. DNA for the CDR3: TGCAGTGCTCCCGACGACACCTTCTATGGCTACACCTTC.

Regarding this clonotype: This may be a read error, as it is one base from a much larger clone. J is TRBJ2-1 and V is TRBV19, with D possibly matching TRBD1 (5 bases). The V and J ends lost 5 bases and 8 bases respectively, with 10 bases between them. Germline V gene sequence: CDR1 LNHDA, CDR2 SQIVND (reference sequence). The CDR3 has 12 residues. The CDR3 DNA reads TGTGCCAGTAGTCCTTGGGGCGATGAGCAGTTCTTC. It yields the protein CASSPWGDEQFF.

Remarks on this clonotype: At one of its ends the junction is not consistent with the germline gene, which may arise from a read error. The chain joins TRBV4-3 to TRBJ2-3; TRBD2 matches 7 bases. The V gene's germline CDR1 is LGHNA and CDR2 YSLEER. This CDR3 comprises 16 residues. In nucleotides, the CDR3 is TGCGCCAGCAGCCAAGATACGGGGGGTAGCACGGATACGCAGTATTTT. This codes for CASSQDTGGSTDTQYF.

This clonotype was observed at least ten times. The V call is TRBV6-6, the J call TRBJ2-7; TRBD1 matches at 9 bases. This CDR3 comprises 16 residues. CDR1 MNHNY and CDR2 SVGAGI come from the germline V gene (reference sequence). Trimming took 0 bases from V and 5 from J; bases not matched to a gene: 8. As DNA, the CDR3 is TGTGCCAGCAGTTACTCGACACAGGGGGCGCAGGACGAGCAGTACTTC. Protein: CASSYSTQGAQDEQYF.

This clonotype appeared a few times. The V and J genes are TRBV27 and TRBJ1-2; 10 bases match TRBD1. Germline CDR1 and CDR2: MNHEY and SMNVEV (reference sequence). The J segment lost 3 bases and the V segment lost 6 bases, leaving 7 bases of the junction unmatched. CDR3 length equals 15 residues. CDR3 amino acids: CASSSWDRGDYGYTF. CDR3 nucleotides: TGTGCCAGCAGCTCCTGGGACAGGGGAGACTATGGCTACACCTTC.

This clonotype was seen ten or more times. The rearrangement links TRBV12-3 or TRBV12-4 to TRBJ2-7; 8 bases are shared with TRBD1. Unmatched junction bases numbered 5, after V lost 6 bases and J lost 4 bases. The CDR3 covers 13 residues. The CDR3 DNA reads as TGTGCCAGCAGCTCGACAGGGGCGTACGAGCAGTACTTC. This sequence encodes CASSSTGAYEQYF.